The clone carrying this TCR beta chain was counted a few times. Its target is unknown. With 60 Vbeta and 13 Jbeta primers, the PCR was carried out. Sequencing was performed with immunoSEQ multiplex PCR; in TCRdb, only in-frame clones are kept and a portion is missing. The table shows about 120,000 clones, with around 74% occurring only once. The data stem from a study of cytomegalovirus exposure and HLA in healthy donors. Study-level background: Tens of millions of unique TCR sequences came from HLA-typed donors in an early release. Study-wide results and limits: CMV antigen specificity of a few CMV-associated chains was confirmed in vitro. Later analysis demonstrated an association between a missense DCLRE1C variant and TCR beta V- and J-gene trimming.

CDR3 size: 15 residues. CDR1 and CDR2 (germline): GTSNPN, SVGIG (reference sequence). V shed 4 bases and J 1 base; nucleotides not matched to a gene: 6. The chain joins TRBV30 to TRBJ2-5; 10 bases are a match to TRBD2. Material for sequencing was PBMCs. This TCR derives from a male donor in good health and CMV-seronegative. The CDR3 reads CAWTSLAGAQETQYF. DNA of the CDR3: TGTGCCTGGACCTCGCTAGCGGGGGCCCAAGAGACCCAGTACTTC. Based on the CDR3 plus reference TRBV30 and TRBJ2-5, the full variable domain is SQTIHQWPATLVQPVGSPLSLECTVEGTSNPNLYWYRQAAGRGLQLLFYSVGIGQISSEVPQNLSASRPQDRQFILSSKKLLLSDSGFYLCAWTSLAGAQETQYFGPGTRLLVL.